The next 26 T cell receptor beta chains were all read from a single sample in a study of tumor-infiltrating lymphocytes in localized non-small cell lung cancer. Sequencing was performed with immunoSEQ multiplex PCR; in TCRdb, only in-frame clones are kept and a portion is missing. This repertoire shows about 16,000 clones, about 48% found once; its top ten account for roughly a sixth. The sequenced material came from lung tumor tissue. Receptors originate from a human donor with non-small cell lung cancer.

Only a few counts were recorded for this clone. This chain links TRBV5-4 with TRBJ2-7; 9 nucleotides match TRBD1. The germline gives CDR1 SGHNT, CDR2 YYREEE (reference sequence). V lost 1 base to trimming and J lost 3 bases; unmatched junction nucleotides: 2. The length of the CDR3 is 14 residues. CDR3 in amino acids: CASSLRQGGYEQYF. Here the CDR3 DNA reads TGTGCCAGCAGCTTGAGACAGGGGGGCTACGAGCAGTACTTC.

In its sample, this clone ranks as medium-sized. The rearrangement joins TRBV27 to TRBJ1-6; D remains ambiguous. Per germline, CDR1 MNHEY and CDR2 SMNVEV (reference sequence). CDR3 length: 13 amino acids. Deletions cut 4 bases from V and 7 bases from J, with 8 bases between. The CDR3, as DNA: TGTGCCAGCAGTTCGATATCAAATTCACCCCTCCACTTT. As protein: CASSSISNSPLHF.

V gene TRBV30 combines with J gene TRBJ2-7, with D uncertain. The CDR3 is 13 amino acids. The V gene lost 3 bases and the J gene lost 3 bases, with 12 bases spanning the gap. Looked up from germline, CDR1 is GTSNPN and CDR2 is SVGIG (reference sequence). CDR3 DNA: TGTGCCTGGAGAGGTGCAGTTAGCTACGAGCAGTACTTC. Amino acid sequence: CAWRGAVSYEQYF.

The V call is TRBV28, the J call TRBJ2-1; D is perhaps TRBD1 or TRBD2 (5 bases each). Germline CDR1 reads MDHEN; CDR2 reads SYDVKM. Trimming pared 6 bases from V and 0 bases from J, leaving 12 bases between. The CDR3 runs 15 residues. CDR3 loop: CASRIRGVSYNEQFF. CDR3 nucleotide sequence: TGTGCCAGCAGAATTAGGGGAGTCTCCTACAATGAGCAGTTCTTC.

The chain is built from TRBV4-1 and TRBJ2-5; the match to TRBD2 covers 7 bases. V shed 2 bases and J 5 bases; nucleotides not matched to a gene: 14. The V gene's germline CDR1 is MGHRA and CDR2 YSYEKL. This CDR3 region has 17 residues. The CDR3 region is CASSQMPWADSGETQYF. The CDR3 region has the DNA TGCGCCAGCAGCCAAATGCCCTGGGCGGATAGCGGGGAGACCCAGTACTTC.

The CDR3 spells CASSQATNEKLFF. The DNA of the CDR3 is TGTGCCAGCAGCCAAGCAACTAATGAAAAACTGTTTTTT. V gene TRBV2 combines with J gene TRBJ1-4; D is unresolved. CDR1 and CDR2 (germline): SNHLY, FYNNEI. The V and J ends lost 6 bases and 0 bases respectively, with 5 bases between them. CDR3 length equals 13 residues.

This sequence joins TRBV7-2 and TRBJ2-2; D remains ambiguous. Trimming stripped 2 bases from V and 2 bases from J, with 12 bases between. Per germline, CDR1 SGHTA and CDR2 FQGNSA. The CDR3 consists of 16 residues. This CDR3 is CASSLSLGSNTGELFF. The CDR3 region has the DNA TGTGCCAGCAGCTTATCTCTAGGCTCCAACACCGGGGAGCTGTTTTTT.

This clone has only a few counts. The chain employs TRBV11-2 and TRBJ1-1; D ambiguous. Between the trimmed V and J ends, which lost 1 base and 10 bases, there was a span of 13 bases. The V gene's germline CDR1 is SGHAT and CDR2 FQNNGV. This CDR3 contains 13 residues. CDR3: CASSLVEGRRAFF. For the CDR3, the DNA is TGTGCCAGCAGCTTAGTTGAGGGAAGGCGAGCTTTCTTT.

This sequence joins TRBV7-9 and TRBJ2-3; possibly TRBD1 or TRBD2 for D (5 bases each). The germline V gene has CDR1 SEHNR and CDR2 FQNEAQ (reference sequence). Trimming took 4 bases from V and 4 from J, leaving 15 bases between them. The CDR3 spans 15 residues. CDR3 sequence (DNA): TGTGCCAGCAGCTCGCCGGGACGGAAGCCAGATACGCAGTATTTT. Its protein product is CASSSPGRKPDTQYF.

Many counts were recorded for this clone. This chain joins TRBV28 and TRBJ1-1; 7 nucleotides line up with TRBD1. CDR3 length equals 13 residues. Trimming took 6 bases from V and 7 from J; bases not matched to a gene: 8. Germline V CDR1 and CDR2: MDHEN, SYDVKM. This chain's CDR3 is CASRQNRGGEAFF. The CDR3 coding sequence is TGTGCCAGCAGACAAAACAGGGGCGGTGAAGCTTTCTTT.

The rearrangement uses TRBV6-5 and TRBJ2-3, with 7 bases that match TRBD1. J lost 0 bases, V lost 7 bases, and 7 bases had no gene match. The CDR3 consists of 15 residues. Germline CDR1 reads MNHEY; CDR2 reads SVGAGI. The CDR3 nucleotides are TGTGCCAGCACCCTGGGACAGACAAGCACAGATACGCAGTATTTT. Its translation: CASTLGQTSTDTQYF.

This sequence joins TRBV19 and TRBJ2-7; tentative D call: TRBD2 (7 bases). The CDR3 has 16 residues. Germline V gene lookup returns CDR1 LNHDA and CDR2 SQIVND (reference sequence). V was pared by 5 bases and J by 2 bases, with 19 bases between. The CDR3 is CASSPRSGGNAYEQYF. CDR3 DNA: TGTGCCAGTAGTCCCCGCTCGGGGGGCAACGCCTACGAGCAGTACTTC. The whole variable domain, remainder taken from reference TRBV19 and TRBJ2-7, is DGGITQSPKYLFRKEGQNVTLSCEQNLNHDAMYWYRQDPGQGLRLIYYSQIVNDFQKGDIAEGYSVSREKKESFPLTVTSAQKNPTAFYLCASSPRSGGNAYEQYFGPGTRLTVT.

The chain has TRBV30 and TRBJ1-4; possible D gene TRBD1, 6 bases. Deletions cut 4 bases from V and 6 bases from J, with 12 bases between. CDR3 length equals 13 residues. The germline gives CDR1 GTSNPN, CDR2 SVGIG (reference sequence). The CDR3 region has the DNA TGTGCCTGGAACCAGGGGTGGGATGAAAAACTGTTTTTT. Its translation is CAWNQGWDEKLFF.

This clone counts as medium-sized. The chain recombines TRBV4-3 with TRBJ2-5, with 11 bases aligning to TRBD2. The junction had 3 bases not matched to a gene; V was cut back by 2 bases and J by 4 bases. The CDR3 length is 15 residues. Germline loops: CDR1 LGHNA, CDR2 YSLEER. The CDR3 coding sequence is TGCGCCAGCAGCCAATCGGGGACTAGCGGAGAGACCCAGTACTTC. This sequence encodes CASSQSGTSGETQYF.

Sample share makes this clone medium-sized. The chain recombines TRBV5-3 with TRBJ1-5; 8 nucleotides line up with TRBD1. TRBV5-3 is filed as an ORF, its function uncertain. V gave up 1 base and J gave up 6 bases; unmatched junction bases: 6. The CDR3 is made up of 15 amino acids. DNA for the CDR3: TGTGCCAGAAGCTTGTGGACAGGGTACTTTCAGCCCCAGCATTTT. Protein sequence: CARSLWTGYFQPQHF.

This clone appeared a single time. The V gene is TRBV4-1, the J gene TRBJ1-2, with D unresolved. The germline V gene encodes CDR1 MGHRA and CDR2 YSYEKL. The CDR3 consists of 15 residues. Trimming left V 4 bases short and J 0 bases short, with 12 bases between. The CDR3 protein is CASSRTEGANYGYTF. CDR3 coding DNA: TGCGCCAGCAGCCGGACCGAAGGCGCTAACTATGGCTACACCTTC.

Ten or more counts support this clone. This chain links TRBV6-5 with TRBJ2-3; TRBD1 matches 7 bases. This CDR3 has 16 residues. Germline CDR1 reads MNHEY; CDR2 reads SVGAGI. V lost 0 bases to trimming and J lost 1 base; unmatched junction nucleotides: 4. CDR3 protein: CASSYSGTDGTDTQYF. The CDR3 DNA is TGTGCCAGCAGTTACTCCGGGACAGACGGCACAGATACGCAGTATTTT.

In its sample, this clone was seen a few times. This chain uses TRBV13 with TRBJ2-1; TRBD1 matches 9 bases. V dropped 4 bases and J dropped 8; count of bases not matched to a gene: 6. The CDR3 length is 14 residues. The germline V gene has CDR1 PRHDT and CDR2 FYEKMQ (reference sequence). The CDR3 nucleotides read TGTGCCAGCAGCTACAGGGGGCCCGGCGATGAGCAGTTCTTC. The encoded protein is CASSYRGPGDEQFF.

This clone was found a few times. CDR3 sequence: CASSFAILQSNQPQHF. The CDR3 nucleotides are TGTGCCAGCAGCTTTGCAATACTACAGTCCAATCAGCCCCAGCATTTT. This sequence joins TRBV12-1 and TRBJ1-5. TRBV12-1 is a pseudogene locus. The CDR3 extends over 16 amino acids.

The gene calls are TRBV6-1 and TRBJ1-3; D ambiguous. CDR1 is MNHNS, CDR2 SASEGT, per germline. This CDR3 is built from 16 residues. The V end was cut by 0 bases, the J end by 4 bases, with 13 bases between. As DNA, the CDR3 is TGTGCCAGCAGTGAAGCGCTTCGGGGTCAGGGAAACACCATATATTTT. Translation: CASSEALRGQGNTIYF.

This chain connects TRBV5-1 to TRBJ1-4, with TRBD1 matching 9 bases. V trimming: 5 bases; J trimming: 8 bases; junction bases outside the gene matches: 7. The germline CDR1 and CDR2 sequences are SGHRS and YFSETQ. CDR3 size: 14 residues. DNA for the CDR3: TGCGCCAGCAGGGGACAGGGCGGAAAGGAAAAACTGTTTTTT. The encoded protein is CASRGQGGKEKLFF.

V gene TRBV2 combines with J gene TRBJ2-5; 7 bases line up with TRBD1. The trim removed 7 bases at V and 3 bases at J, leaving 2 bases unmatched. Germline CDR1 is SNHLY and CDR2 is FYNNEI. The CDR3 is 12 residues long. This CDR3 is CASKGQEETQYF. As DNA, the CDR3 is TGTGCCAGCAAAGGACAGGAAGAGACCCAGTACTTC. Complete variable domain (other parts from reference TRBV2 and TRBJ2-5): EPEVTQTPSHQVTQMGQEVILRCVPISNHLYFYWYRQILGQKVEFLVSFYNNEISEKSEIFDDQFSVERPDGSNFTLKIRSTKLEDSAMYFCASKGQEETQYFGPGTRLLVL.

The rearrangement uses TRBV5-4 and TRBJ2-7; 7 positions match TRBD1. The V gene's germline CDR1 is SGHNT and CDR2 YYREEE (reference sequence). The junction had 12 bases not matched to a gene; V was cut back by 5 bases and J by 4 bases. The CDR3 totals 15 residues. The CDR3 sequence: CASSEVGGGPYEQYF. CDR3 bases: TGTGCCAGCAGTGAAGTAGGGGGCGGGCCGTACGAGCAGTACTTC.

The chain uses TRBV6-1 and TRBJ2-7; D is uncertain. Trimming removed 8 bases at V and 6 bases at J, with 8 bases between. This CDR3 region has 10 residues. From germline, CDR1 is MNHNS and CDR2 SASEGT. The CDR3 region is CASALREQYF. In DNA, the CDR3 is TGTGCCAGCGCCTTACGCGAGCAGTACTTC.

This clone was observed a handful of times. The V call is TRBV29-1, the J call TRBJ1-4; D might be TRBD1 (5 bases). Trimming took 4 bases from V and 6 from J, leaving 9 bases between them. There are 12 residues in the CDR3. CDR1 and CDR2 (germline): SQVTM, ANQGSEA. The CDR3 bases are TGCAGCGTTGGAGGGGTAGATGAAAAACTGTTTTTT. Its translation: CSVGGVDEKLFF.

CDR3 nucleotides: TGTGCCAGCAGCTTCATAGCGACGGATAATTCACCCCTCCACTTT. Protein: CASSFIATDNSPLHF. The V and J genes are TRBV7-3 and TRBJ1-6, with D uncertain. The CDR3 consists of 15 residues. V was trimmed by 3 bases and J by 5 bases, leaving 11 bases between them. CDR1 is SGHTA, CDR2 FQGTGA, per germline.